This record looks at one T cell receptor beta chain sequence and its context. The sample belongs to a study of blood T cell repertoires in COVID-19. Deletions cut 10 bases from V and 5 bases from J, with 33 bases between. CDR1 is LNHDA and CDR2 is SQIVND in the germline V gene (reference sequence). The CDR3 totals 18 residues. Measured with immunoSEQ multiplex PCR; TCRdb has only the in-frame clones, and not every one. The table has 100,000 to 150,000 clones, 70% to 80% seen once. The sequenced sample consisted of peripheral blood. This receptor was taken from a man aged 35-49 years with active or convalescent COVID-19. This chain connects TRBV19 to TRBJ2-7; tentative D call: TRBD1 (6 bases). The CDR3 loop reads CATQPTGKFSLVGDEQYF. The CDR3 DNA is TGTGCCACCCAACCGACAGGCAAATTCTCGCTAGTGGGCGACGAGCAGTACTTC.